What follows describes a single T cell receptor (beta chain). The ends lost 6 bases at V and 7 bases at J; junction bases unmatched: 5. CDR3 length equals 13 residues. The germline gives CDR1 ENHRY, CDR2 SYGVKD. The entry originates in a study of blood T cell repertoires in COVID-19. Study as a whole: The origin of the acute and convalescent COVID-19 samples was the United States, Italy and Spain. Sample material is recorded as cDNA or gDNA derived from T cells, B-cell-depleted T cells, or PBMCs.

In the study's own analysis: Estimation of nucleated cell counts relied on the amplification of reference gene primers. Some clones are missing from TCRdb's copy, which holds only in-frame ones; the method was immunoSEQ multiplex PCR. V, J and clone size were drawn from that table, and D and trimming were deduced from the DNA. This table holds about 330,000 clones, 80% to 90% found once. Input material: PBMCs or T cells enriched from blood (not recorded which). The TCR comes from a man aged 25-45 years who had recovered from COVID-19. The rearrangement links TRBV10-3 to TRBJ2-2, with TRBD2 identical over 7 bases. The CDR3 region has the DNA TGTGCCATCAGGGGAGGGGCTAACGGGGAGCTGTTTTTT. The encoded protein is CAIRGGANGELFF.